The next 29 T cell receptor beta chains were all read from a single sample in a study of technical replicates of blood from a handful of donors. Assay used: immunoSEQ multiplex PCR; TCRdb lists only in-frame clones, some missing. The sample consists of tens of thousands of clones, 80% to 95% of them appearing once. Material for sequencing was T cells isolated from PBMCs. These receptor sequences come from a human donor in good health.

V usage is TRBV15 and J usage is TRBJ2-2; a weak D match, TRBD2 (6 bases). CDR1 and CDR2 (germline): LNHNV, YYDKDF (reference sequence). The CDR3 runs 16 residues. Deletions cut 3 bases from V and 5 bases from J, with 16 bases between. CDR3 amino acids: CATSRGLVGETGELFF. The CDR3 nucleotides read TGTGCCACCAGCAGGGGACTTGTGGGGGAAACCGGGGAGCTGTTTTTT. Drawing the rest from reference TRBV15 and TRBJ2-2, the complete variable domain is DAMVIQNPRYQVTQFGKPVTLSCSQTLNHNVMYWYQQKSSQAPKLLFHYYDKDFNNEADTPDNFQSRRPNTSFCFLDIRSPGLGDTAMYLCATSRGLVGETGELFFGEGSRLTVL.

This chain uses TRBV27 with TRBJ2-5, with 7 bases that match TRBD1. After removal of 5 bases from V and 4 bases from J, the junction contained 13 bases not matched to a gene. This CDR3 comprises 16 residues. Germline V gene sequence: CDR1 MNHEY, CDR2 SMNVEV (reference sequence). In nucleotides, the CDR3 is TGTGCCAGCAGTCCCCGCTATACAGGGGTTCGAGAGACCCAGTACTTC. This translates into CASSPRYTGVRETQYF.

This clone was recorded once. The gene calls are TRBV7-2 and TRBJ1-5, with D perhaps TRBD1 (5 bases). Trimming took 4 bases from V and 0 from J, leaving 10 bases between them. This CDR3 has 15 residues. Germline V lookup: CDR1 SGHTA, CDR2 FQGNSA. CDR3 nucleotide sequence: TGTGCCAGCAGCTGGGCGGGGGGTAGCAATCAGCCCCAGCATTTT. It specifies CASSWAGGSNQPQHF.

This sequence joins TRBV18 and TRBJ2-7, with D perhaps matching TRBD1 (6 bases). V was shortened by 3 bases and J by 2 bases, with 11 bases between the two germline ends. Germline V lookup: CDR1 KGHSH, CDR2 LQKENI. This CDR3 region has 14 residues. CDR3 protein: CASSPQGTTYEQYF. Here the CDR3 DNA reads TGTGCCAGCTCACCCCAGGGGACCACCTACGAGCAGTACTTC.

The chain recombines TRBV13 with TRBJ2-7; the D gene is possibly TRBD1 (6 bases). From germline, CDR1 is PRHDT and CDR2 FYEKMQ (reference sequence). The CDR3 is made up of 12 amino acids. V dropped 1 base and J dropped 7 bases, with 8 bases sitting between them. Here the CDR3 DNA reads TGTGCCAGCAGCTTAGACAGGGAGGAGCAGTACTTC. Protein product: CASSLDREEQYF.

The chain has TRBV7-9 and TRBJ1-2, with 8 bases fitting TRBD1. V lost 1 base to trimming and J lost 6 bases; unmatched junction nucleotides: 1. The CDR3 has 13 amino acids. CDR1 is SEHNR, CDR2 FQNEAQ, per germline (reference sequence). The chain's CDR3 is CASSLETGDGYTF. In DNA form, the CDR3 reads TGTGCCAGCAGCTTAGAGACAGGGGATGGCTACACCTTC.

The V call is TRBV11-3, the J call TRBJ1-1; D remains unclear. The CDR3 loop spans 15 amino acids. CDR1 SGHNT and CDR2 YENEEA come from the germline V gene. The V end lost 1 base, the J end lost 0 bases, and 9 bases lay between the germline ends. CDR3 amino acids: CASSLGGRLNTEAFF. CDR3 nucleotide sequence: TGTGCCAGCAGCTTAGGTGGCAGATTGAACACTGAAGCTTTCTTT.

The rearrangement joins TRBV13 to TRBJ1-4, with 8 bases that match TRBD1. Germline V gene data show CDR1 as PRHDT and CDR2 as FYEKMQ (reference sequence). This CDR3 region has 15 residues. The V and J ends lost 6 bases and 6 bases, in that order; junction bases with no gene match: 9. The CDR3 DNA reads TGTGCCAGCAGGGGAGACGACAGGGGTGATGAAAAACTGTTTTTT. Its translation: CASRGDDRGDEKLFF.

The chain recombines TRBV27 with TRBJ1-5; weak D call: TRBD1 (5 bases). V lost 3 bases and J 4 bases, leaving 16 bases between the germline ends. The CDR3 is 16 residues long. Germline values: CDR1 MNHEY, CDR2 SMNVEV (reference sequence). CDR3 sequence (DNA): TGTGCCAGCAGTTTCTTCGCCTCAGGGATTAATCAGCCCCAGCATTTT. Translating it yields CASSFFASGINQPQHF.

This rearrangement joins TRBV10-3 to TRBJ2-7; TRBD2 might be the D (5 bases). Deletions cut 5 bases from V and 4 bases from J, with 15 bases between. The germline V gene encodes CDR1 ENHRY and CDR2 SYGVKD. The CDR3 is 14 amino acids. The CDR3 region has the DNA TGTGCCATCAGTACCCCCGAGGGCCTTTACGAGCAGTACTTC. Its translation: CAISTPEGLYEQYF.

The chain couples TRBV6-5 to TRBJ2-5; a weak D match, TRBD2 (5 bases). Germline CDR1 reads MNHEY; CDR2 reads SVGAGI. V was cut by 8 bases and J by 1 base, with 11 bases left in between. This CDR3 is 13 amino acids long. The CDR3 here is CASHGVSQETQYF. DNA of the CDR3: TGTGCCAGCCACGGGGTATCCCAAGAGACCCAGTACTTC.

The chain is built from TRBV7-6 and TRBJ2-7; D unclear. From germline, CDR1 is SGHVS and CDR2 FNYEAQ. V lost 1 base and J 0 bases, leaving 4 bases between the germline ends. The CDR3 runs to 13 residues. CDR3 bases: TGTGCCAGCAGCTTAGTAGACTCCTACGAGCAGTACTTC. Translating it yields CASSLVDSYEQYF.

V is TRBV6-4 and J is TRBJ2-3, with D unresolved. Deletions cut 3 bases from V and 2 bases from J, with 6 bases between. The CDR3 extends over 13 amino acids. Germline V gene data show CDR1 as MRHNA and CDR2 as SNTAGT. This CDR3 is CASSETPTDTQYF. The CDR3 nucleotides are TGTGCCAGCAGTGAGACTCCCACAGATACGCAGTATTTT.

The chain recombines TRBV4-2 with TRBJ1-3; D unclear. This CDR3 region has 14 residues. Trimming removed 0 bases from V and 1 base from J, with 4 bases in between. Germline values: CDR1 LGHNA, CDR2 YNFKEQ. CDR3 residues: CASSQDRSGNTIYF. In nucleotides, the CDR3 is TGTGCCAGCAGCCAAGACAGGTCTGGAAACACCATATATTTT.

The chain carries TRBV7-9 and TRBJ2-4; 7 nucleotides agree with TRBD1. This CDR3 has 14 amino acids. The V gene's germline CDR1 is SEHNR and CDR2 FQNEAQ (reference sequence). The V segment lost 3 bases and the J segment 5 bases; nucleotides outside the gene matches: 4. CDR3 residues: CASSLRGGENIQYF. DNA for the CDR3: TGTGCCAGCAGCTTGAGAGGGGGCGAAAACATTCAGTACTTC.

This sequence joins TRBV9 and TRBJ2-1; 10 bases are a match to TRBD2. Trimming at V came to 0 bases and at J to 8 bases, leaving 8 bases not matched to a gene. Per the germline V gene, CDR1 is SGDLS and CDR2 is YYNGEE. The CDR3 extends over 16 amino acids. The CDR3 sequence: CASSVDGTSEFYEQFF. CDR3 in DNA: TGTGCCAGCAGCGTAGACGGGACTAGCGAATTTTATGAGCAGTTCTTC.

DNA for the CDR3: TGTGCCAGCAGTTCGACAGGGTTCCACGAGCAGTACTTC. It encodes CASSSTGFHEQYF. The V call is TRBV6-5, the J call TRBJ2-7, with 7 bases that match TRBD1. V gave up 4 bases and J gave up 5 bases; unmatched junction bases: 5. Germline assignment: CDR1 MNHEY and CDR2 SVGAGI. The CDR3 has 13 amino acids.

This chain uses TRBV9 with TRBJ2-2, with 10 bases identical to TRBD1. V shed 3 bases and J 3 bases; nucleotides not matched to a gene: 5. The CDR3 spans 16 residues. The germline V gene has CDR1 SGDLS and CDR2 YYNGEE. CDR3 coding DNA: TGTGCCAGCAGCGCCAGACAGGGGGCCTACACCGGGGAGCTGTTTTTT. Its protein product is CASSARQGAYTGELFF.

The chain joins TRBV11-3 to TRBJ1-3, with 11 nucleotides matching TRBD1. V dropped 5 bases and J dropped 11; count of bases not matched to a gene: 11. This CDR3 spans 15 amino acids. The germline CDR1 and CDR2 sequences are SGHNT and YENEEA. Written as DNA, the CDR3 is TGTGCCAGCAGCCGCGCCGGGACAGGGGGAACTTCCATATATTTT. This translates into CASSRAGTGGTSIYF. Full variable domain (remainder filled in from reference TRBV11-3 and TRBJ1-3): EAGVVQSPRYKIIEKKQPVAFWCNPISGHNTLYWYLQNLGQGPELLIRYENEEAVDDSQLPKDRFSAERLKGVDSTLKIQPAELGDSAVYLCASSRAGTGGTSIYFGEGSWLTVV.

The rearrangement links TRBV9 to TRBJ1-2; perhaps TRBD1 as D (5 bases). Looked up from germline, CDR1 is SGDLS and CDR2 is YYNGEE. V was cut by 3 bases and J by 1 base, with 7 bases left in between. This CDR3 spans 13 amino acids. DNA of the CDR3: TGTGCCAGCAGCGCGACAGTTAACTATGGCTACACCTTC. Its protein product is CASSATVNYGYTF.

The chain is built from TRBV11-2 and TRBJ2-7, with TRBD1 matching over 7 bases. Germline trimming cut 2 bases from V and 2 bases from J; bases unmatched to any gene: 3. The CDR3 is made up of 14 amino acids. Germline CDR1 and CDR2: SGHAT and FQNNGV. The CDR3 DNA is TGTGCCAGCAGCTTAACAGGGGAAGCCTACGAGCAGTACTTC. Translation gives CASSLTGEAYEQYF.

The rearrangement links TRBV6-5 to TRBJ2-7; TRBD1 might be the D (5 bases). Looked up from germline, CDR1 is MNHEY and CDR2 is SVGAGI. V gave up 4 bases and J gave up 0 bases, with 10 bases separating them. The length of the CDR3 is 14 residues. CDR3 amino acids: CASSSQGDSYEQYF. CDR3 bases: TGTGCCAGCAGTTCTCAGGGCGACTCCTACGAGCAGTACTTC.

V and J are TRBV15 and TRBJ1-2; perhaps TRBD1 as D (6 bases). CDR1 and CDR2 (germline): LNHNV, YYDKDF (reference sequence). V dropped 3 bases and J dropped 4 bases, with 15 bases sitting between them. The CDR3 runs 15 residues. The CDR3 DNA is TGTGCCACCAGCAGCCTTGACGACAGGCTCTATGGCTACACCTTC. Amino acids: CATSSLDDRLYGYTF.

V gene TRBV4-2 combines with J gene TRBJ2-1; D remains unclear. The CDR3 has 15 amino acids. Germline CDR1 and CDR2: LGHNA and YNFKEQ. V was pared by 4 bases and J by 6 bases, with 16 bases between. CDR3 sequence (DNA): TGTGCCAGCAGCCTATCAAGCACCCAAACCAATGAGCAGTTCTTC. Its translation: CASSLSSTQTNEQFF.

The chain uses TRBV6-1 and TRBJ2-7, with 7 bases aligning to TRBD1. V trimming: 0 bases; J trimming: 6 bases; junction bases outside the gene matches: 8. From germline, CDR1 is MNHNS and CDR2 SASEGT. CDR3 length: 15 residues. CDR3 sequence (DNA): TGTGCCAGCAGTGAAGCGCACACTACAGGGGCCGAGCAGTACTTC. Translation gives CASSEAHTTGAEQYF.

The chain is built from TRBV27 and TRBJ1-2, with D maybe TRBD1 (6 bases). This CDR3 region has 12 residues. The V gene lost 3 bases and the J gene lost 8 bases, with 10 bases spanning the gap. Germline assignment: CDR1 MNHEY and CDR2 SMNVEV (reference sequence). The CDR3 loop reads CASSFYREGYTF. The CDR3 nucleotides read TGTGCCAGCAGTTTTTACAGGGAGGGCTACACCTTC.

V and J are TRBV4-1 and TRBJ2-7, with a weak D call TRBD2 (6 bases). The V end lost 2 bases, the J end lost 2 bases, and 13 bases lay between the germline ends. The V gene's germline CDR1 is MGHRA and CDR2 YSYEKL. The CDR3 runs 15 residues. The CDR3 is CASSQMGTAPYEQYF. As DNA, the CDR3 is TGCGCCAGCAGCCAAATGGGGACTGCTCCCTACGAGCAGTACTTC.

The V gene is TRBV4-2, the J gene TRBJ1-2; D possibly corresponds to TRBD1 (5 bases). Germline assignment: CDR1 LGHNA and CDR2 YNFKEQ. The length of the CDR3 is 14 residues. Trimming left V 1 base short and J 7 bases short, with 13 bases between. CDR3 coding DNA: TGTGCCAGCAGCCAAGCAGGGATCGCGAGTGGCTACACCTTC. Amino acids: CASSQAGIASGYTF.

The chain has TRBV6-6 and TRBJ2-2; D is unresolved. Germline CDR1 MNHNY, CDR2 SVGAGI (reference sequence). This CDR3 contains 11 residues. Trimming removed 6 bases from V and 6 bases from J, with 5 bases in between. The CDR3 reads CASSPAGELFF. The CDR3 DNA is TGTGCCAGCAGCCCAGCCGGGGAGCTGTTTTTT.